This is a list of T cell receptor beta chains from one sample in a study of CD8 T cells in ankylosing spondylitis. Via MiXCR, TCRdb re-called the 5' RACE reads, giving one row per CDR3 protein. The sample yields 650,000 to 800,000 distinct CDR3 sequences, roughly 20% seen once. Sequencing was performed on blood, either unsorted or a sorted T cell fraction (not recorded which). The receptors originated from a male donor with ankylosing spondylitis. Each CDR3 is given with its conserved first and last residue. D genes are given only for firm matches. Part of the rows lack a size; the others show once, few, many or a class for expanded clones.

clone size: few; D gene: -; V gene: TRBV6-2/TRBV6-3; J gene: TRBJ1-5; CDR3 DNA: TGTGCCAGCAGCTCCGGCGGGCCCCAGCATTTT; CDR3 protein: CASSSGGPQHF
clone size: -; D gene: -; V gene: TRBV6-2/TRBV6-3; J gene: TRBJ1-5; CDR3 DNA: TGTGCCAGCAGTTACATTAATCAGCCCCAGCATTTT; CDR3 protein: CASSYINQPQHF
clone size: -; D gene: -; V gene: TRBV3-1; J gene: TRBJ1-3; CDR3 DNA: TGTGCCAGCAGCCAAGGTCACCCGAGCTCTGGAAACACCATATATTTT; CDR3 protein: CASSQGHPSSGNTIYF
clone size: -; D gene: -; V gene: TRBV18; J gene: TRBJ2-3; CDR3 DNA: TGTGCCAGTACTACAGGGCCCTCGGATACGCAGTATTTT; CDR3 protein: CASTTGPSDTQYF
clone size: few; D gene: -; V gene: TRBV18; J gene: TRBJ2-7; CDR3 DNA: TGTGCCAGCTCACCACCGACCGTCGCCTACGAGCAGTACTTC; CDR3 protein: CASSPPTVAYEQYF
clone size: -; D gene: -; V gene: TRBV12-3/TRBV12-4; J gene: TRBJ2-1; CDR3 DNA: TGTGCCAGCAGTTCGGAGAAGATAAGGCATGAGCAGTTCTTC; CDR3 protein: CASSSEKIRHEQFF
clone size: few; D gene: TRBD2; V gene: TRBV20-1; J gene: TRBJ2-3; CDR3 DNA: TGCAGTGCAACAGATAGCGGGGGGCGGGGAGATACGCAGTATTTT; CDR3 protein: CSATDSGGRGDTQYF
clone size: few; D gene: TRBD2; V gene: TRBV7-6; J gene: TRBJ2-3; CDR3 DNA: TGTGCCAGCAGGAACCCGGGACTAGCGGGGCCGGGGGATACGCAGTATTTT; CDR3 protein: CASRNPGLAGPGDTQYF
clone size: -; D gene: TRBD1; V gene: TRBV4-1; J gene: TRBJ1-1; CDR3 DNA: TGCGCCAGCAGCCATGATAGACAGGGGGCAGACACTGAAGCTTTCTTT; CDR3 protein: CASSHDRQGADTEAFF
clone size: few; D gene: TRBD2; V gene: TRBV12-5; J gene: TRBJ2-2; CDR3 DNA: TGTGCTAGTGGTTTGTCCCCCTCACTAGCGGGGGGATCGGGGGAGCTGTTTTTT; CDR3 protein: CASGLSPSLAGGSGELFF
clone size: few; D gene: TRBD2; V gene: TRBV10-3; J gene: TRBJ2-7; CDR3 DNA: TGTGCCATCAGTGCCGGACTAGCGGAAACCTACGAGCAGTACTTC; CDR3 protein: CAISAGLAETYEQYF
clone size: few; D gene: TRBD2; V gene: TRBV10-2; J gene: TRBJ2-1; CDR3 DNA: TGCGCCAGCAGGCCGGGACTAGCGGGGGGCCACAATGAGCAGTTCTTC; CDR3 protein: CASRPGLAGGHNEQFF
clone size: few; D gene: TRBD2; V gene: TRBV11-2; J gene: TRBJ2-1; CDR3 DNA: TGTGCCAGCAGCTTAGCGGGCGGGGGGGCGTACAATGAGCAGTTCTTC; CDR3 protein: CASSLAGGGAYNEQFF
clone size: few; D gene: TRBD2; V gene: TRBV20-1; J gene: TRBJ2-1; CDR3 DNA: TGCAGTGCTAATTGGTGGGAGGGAATATACAATGAGCAGTTCTTC; CDR3 protein: CSANWWEGIYNEQFF
clone size: few; D gene: TRBD2; V gene: TRBV5-6; J gene: TRBJ2-3; CDR3 DNA: TGTGCCAGCAGCCCACTAGCGGGAGGATCTGATACGCAGTATTTT; CDR3 protein: CASSPLAGGSDTQYF
clone size: few; D gene: TRBD2; V gene: TRBV11-2; J gene: TRBJ2-2; CDR3 DNA: TGTGCCAGCAGCTTAGGCGGCGGGGGGCTGTTTTTT; CDR3 protein: CASSLGGGGLFF
clone size: -; D gene: -; V gene: TRBV20-1; J gene: TRBJ2-1; CDR3 DNA: TGCAGTGCCCGGACCTGGGATGAGCAGTTCTTC; CDR3 protein: CSARTWDEQFF
clone size: few; D gene: -; V gene: TRBV7-9; J gene: TRBJ1-2; CDR3 DNA: TGTGCCAGCAGCCCACCGACAGTGGAGTATGGCTACACCTTC; CDR3 protein: CASSPPTVEYGYTF
clone size: few; D gene: -; V gene: TRBV7-9; J gene: TRBJ2-4; CDR3 DNA: TGTGCCAGCACCCTCTCCCCGCAGGGGAGCAAAAACATTCAGTACTTC; CDR3 protein: CASTLSPQGSKNIQYF
clone size: -; D gene: TRBD2; V gene: TRBV18; J gene: TRBJ2-3; CDR3 DNA: TGTGCCAGCTCACCGGGACGGGGGGGCGGAACAGATACGCAGTATTTT; CDR3 protein: CASSPGRGGGTDTQYF
clone size: -; D gene: -; V gene: TRBV2; J gene: TRBJ1-5; CDR3 DNA: TGTGCCAGCAGTGAGGTGGTAATGTCCAATCAGCCCCAGCATTTT; CDR3 protein: CASSEVVMSNQPQHF
clone size: many; D gene: TRBD1; V gene: TRBV6-1; J gene: TRBJ1-5; CDR3 DNA: TGTGCCAGCAGGGCTCAGGGGGAATCAAATCAGCCCCAGCATTTT; CDR3 protein: CASRAQGESNQPQHF
clone size: -; D gene: TRBD2; V gene: TRBV20-1; J gene: TRBJ2-5; CDR3 DNA: TGCAGTGCACTTAGCGGGGGGTCAGAGACCCAGTACTTC; CDR3 protein: CSALSGGSETQYF
clone size: few; D gene: TRBD1; V gene: TRBV7-2; J gene: TRBJ2-7; CDR3 DNA: TGTGCCAGCAGCCCATCAGTGGACAGGGGCGAGCAGTACTTC; CDR3 protein: CASSPSVDRGEQYF
clone size: few; D gene: TRBD2; V gene: TRBV14; J gene: TRBJ2-1; CDR3 DNA: TGTGCCAGCAGCCAAGAGACTAGCGTCCACAATGAGCAGTTCTTC; CDR3 protein: CASSQETSVHNEQFF
clone size: few; D gene: -; V gene: TRBV29-1; J gene: TRBJ2-3; CDR3 DNA: TGCAGCGTTGATCCTGGGGCAGATACGCAGTATTTT; CDR3 protein: CSVDPGADTQYF
clone size: -; D gene: -; V gene: TRBV5-1; J gene: TRBJ2-2; CDR3 DNA: TGCGCCAGCAGCTTGGCAGGGATAGATACCGGGGAGCTGTTTTTT; CDR3 protein: CASSLAGIDTGELFF
clone size: many; D gene: TRBD2; V gene: TRBV20-1; J gene: TRBJ2-2; CDR3 DNA: TGCAGTGCTAGAGATGGTGGTAGCGGGGGATGGACCGGGGAGCTGTTTTTT; CDR3 protein: CSARDGGSGGWTGELFF
clone size: few; D gene: -; V gene: TRBV11-2; J gene: TRBJ2-1; CDR3 DNA: TGTGCCAGCAGCTTACATTATGAGCAGTTCTTC; CDR3 protein: CASSLHYEQFF
clone size: many; D gene: -; V gene: TRBV4-2; J gene: TRBJ2-5; CDR3 DNA: TGTGCCAGCAGCGAGCCCGGGGCCTACCGGGAGACCCAGTACTTC; CDR3 protein: CASSEPGAYRETQYF
clone size: -; D gene: TRBD1; V gene: TRBV29-1; J gene: TRBJ1-2; CDR3 DNA: TGCAGCGGGGACAGTAACTATGGCTACACCTTC; CDR3 protein: CSGDSNYGYTF
clone size: few; D gene: -; V gene: TRBV20-1; J gene: TRBJ2-7; CDR3 DNA: TGCAGTGCCCCCAAGTCCGGGGGCCCGTTTCGGGAGCAGTACTTC; CDR3 protein: CSAPKSGGPFREQYF
clone size: -; D gene: -; V gene: TRBV18; J gene: TRBJ1-1; CDR3 DNA: TGTGCCAGCTCAGTTACATGGGACACTGAAGCTTTCTTT; CDR3 protein: CASSVTWDTEAFF
clone size: few; D gene: -; V gene: TRBV7-9; J gene: TRBJ1-1; CDR3 DNA: TGTGCCAGCAGCTCCGGAAGCCAGATGAACACTGAAGCTTTCTTT; CDR3 protein: CASSSGSQMNTEAFF
clone size: -; D gene: -; V gene: TRBV4-3; J gene: TRBJ2-5; CDR3 DNA: TGCGCCAGCAGCCAAGGATGGGGAGCAGACGGGGGCGACCAAGAGACCCAGTACTTC; CDR3 protein: CASSQGWGADGGDQETQYF
clone size: many; D gene: -; V gene: TRBV3-1; J gene: TRBJ1-2; CDR3 DNA: TGTGCCAGCAGCCAAGGCGGGGCCGTGAACTATGGCTACACCTTC; CDR3 protein: CASSQGGAVNYGYTF
clone size: once; D gene: -; V gene: TRBV11-2; J gene: TRBJ2-3; CDR3 DNA: TGTGCCAGCAGCTTAGACAGGGGCAGGGTACGCACAGATACGCAGTATTTT; CDR3 protein: CASSLDRGRVRTDTQYF
clone size: -; D gene: TRBD1; V gene: TRBV16; J gene: TRBJ1-1; CDR3 DNA: TGTGCCAGCAACCTGGGACAGGGGGCTGAAGCTTTCTTT; CDR3 protein: CASNLGQGAEAFF
clone size: -; D gene: -; V gene: TRBV9; J gene: TRBJ1-4; CDR3 DNA: TGTGCCAGCAGCGTGGGGGCGGTGACTAATGAAAAACTGTTTTTT; CDR3 protein: CASSVGAVTNEKLFF
clone size: few; D gene: -; V gene: TRBV6-2/TRBV6-3; J gene: TRBJ2-7; CDR3 DNA: TGTGCCACCGGGTGGGCCTACGAGCAGTACTTC; CDR3 protein: CATGWAYEQYF
clone size: -; D gene: -; V gene: TRBV4-1; J gene: TRBJ2-1; CDR3 DNA: TGCGCCAGCAGCCCCACGGAAACTGAGCAGTTCTTC; CDR3 protein: CASSPTETEQFF